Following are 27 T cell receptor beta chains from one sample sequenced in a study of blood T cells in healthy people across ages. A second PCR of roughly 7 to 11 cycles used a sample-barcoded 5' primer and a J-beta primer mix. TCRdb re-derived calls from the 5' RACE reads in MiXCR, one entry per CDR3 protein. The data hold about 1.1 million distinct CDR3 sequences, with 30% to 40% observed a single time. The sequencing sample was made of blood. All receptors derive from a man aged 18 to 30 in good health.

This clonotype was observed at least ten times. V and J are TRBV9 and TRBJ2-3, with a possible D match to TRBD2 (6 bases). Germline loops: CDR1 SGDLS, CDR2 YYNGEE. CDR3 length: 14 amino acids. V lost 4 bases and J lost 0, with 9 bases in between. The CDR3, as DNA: TGTGCCAGCAGCCGTGGGACTAGCACAGATACGCAGTATTTT. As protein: CASSRGTSTDTQYF. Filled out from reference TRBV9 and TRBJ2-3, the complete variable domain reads DSGVTQTPKHLITATGQRVTLRCSPRSGDLSVYWYQQSLDQGLQFLIQYYNGEERAKGNILERFSAQQFPDLHSELNLSSLELGDSALYFCASSRGTSTDTQYFGPGTRLTVL.

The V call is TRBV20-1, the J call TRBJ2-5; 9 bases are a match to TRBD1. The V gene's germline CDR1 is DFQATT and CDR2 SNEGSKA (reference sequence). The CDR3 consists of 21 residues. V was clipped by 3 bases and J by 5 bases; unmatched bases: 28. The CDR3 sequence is CSARAKSDRGFTGHADETQYF. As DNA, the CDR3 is TGCAGTGCTAGGGCCAAATCGGACAGGGGATTTACGGGGCATGCGGACGAGACCCAGTACTTC.

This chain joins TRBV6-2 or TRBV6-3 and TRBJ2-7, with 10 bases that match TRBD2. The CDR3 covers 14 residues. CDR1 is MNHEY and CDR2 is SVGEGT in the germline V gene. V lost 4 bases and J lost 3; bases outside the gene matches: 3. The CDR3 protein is CASSSGTSDYEQYF. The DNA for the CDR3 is TGTGCCAGCAGTTCCGGGACTAGCGACTACGAGCAGTACTTC.

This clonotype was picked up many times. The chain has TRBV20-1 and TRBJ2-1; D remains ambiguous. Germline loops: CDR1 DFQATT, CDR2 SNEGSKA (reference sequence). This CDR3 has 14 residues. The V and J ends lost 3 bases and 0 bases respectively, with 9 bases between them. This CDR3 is CSASPLSSYNEQFF. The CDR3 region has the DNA TGCAGTGCTAGTCCCCTTTCCTCCTACAATGAGCAGTTCTTC.

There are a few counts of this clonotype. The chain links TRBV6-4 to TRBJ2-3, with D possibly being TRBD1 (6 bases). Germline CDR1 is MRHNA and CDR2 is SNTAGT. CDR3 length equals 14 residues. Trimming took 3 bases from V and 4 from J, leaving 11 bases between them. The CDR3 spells CASSEGAGADTQYF. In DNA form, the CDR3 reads TGTGCCAGCAGTGAGGGGGCAGGGGCAGATACGCAGTATTTT.

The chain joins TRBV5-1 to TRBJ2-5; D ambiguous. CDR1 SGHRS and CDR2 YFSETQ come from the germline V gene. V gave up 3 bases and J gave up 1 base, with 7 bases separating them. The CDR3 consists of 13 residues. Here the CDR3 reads CASSSQTQETQYF. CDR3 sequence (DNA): TGCGCCAGCAGCTCTCAGACCCAAGAGACCCAGTACTTC.

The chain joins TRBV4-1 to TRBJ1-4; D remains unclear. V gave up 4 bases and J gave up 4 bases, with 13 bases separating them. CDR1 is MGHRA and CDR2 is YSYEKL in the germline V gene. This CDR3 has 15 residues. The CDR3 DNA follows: TGCGCCAGCAGCCCGCGGGAAAGTCATAATGAAAAACTGTTTTTT. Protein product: CASSPRESHNEKLFF.

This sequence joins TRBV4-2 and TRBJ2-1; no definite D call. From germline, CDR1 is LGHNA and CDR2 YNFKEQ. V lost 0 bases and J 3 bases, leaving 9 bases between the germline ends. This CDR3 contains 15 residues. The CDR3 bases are TGTGCCAGCAGCCAAGAGGAGTTTGGCTACAATGAGCAGTTCTTC. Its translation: CASSQEEFGYNEQFF.

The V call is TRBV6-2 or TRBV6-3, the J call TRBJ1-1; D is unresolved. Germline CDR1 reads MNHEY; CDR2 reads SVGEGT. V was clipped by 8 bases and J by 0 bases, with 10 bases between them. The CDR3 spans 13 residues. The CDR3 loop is CASQPYLNTEAFF. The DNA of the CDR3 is TGTGCCAGCCAGCCCTATTTGAACACTGAAGCTTTCTTT.

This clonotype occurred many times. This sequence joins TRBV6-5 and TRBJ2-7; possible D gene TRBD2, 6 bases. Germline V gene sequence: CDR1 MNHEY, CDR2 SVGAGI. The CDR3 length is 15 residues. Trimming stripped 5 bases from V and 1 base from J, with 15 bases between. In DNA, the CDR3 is TGTGCCAGCAGTATCGATGGGGGGAGATCCTACGAGCAGTACTTC. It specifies CASSIDGGRSYEQYF.

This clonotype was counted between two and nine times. CDR3 sequence (DNA): TGTGCCAGCAGCCCCCGGGTGTTGAAGAACACTGAAGCTTTCTTT. This codes for CASSPRVLKNTEAFF. V usage is TRBV7-2 and J usage is TRBJ1-1, with D uncertain. CDR1 is SGHTA, CDR2 FQGNSA, per germline. This CDR3 comprises 15 residues. The germline V and J ends were trimmed by 5 bases and 1 base, with 14 bases remaining between them.

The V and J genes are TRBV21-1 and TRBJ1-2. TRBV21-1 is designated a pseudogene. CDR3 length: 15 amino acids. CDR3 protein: CASSKEGGSPYGYTF. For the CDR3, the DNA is TGTGCCAGCAGCAAAGAAGGAGGGTCACCCTATGGCTACACCTTC.

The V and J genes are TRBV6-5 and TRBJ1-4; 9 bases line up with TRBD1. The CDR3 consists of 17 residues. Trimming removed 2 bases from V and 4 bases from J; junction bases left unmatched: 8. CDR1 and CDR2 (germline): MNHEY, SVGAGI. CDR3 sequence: CASSYLAAGQGNEKLFF. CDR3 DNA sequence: TGTGCCAGCAGTTACCTGGCTGCGGGACAGGGTAATGAAAAACTGTTTTTT.

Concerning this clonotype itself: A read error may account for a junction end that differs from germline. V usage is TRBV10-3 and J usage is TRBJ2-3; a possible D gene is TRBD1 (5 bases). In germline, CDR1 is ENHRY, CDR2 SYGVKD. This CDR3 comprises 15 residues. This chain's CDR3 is CATSEGAVSTDTQYF. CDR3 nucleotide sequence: TGTGCCACCAGTGAAGGGGCCGTCAGCACAGATACGCAGTATTTT.

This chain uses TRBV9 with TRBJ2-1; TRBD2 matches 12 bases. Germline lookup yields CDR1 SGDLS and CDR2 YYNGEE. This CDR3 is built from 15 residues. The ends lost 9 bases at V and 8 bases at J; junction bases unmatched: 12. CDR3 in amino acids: CANRTTSGGLDEQFF. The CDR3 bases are TGTGCCAACAGAACTACTAGCGGGGGGTTGGATGAGCAGTTCTTC. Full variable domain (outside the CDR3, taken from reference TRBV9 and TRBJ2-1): DSGVTQTPKHLITATGQRVTLRCSPRSGDLSVYWYQQSLDQGLQFLIQYYNGEERAKGNILERFSAQQFPDLHSELNLSSLELGDSALYFCANRTTSGGLDEQFFGPGTRLTVL.

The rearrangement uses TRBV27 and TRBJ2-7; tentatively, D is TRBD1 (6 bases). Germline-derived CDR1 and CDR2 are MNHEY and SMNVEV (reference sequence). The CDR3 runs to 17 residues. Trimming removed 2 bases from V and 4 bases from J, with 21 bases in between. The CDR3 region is CASSLRSPSGVGYEQYF. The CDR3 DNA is TGTGCCAGCAGTTTACGTTCCCCTTCAGGGGTCGGATACGAGCAGTACTTC.

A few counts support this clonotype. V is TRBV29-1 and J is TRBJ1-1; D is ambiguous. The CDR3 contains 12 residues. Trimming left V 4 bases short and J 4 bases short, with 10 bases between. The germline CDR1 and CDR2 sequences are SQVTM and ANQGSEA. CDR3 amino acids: CSVGEGGTEAFF. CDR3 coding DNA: TGCAGCGTTGGAGAGGGAGGCACTGAAGCTTTCTTT.

CDR3 protein: CAWKPGGGRYTF. The DNA for the CDR3 is TGTGCCTGGAAGCCGGGAGGGGGCCGCTACACCTTC. The chain links TRBV30 to TRBJ1-2; TRBD1 aligns across 7 bases. Germline V gives CDR1 GTSNPN, CDR2 SVGIG (reference sequence). The CDR3 covers 12 residues. J was trimmed by 9 bases and V by 4 bases; bases with no gene match: 8.

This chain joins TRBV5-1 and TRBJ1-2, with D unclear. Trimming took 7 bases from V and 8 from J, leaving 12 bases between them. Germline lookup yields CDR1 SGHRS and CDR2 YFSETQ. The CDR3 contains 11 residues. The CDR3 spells CASWGQEGYTF. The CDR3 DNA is TGCGCCAGCTGGGGTCAGGAGGGCTACACCTTC.

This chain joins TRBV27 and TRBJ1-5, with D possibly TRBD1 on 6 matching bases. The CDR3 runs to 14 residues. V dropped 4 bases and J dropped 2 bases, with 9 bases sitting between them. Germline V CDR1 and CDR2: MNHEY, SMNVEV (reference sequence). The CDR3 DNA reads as TGTGCCAGCAGTTCCGGGACACGCAATCAGCCCCAGCATTTT. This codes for CASSSGTRNQPQHF.

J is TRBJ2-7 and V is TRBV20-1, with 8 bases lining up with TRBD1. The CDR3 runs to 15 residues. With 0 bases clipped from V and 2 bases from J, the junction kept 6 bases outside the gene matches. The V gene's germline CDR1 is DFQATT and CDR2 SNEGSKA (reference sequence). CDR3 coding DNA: TGCAGTGCTAGAGAAGACAGGGGTAGTCCCTACGAGCAGTACTTC. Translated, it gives CSAREDRGSPYEQYF.

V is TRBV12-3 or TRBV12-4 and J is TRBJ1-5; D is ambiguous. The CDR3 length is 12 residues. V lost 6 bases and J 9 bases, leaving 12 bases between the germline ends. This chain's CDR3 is CASSLTNGPQHF. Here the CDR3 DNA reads TGTGCCAGCAGCCTAACTAACGGGCCCCAGCATTTT.

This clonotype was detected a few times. In DNA form, the CDR3 reads TGTGCCAGCAGTCGGACCGGGGGAATGAACACTGAAGCTTTCTTT. It translates to CASSRTGGMNTEAFF. The chain is built from TRBV12-3 or TRBV12-4 and TRBJ1-1, with TRBD1 as a possible D gene (5 bases). The CDR3 has 15 residues. Trimming pared 5 bases from V and 0 bases from J, leaving 13 bases between.

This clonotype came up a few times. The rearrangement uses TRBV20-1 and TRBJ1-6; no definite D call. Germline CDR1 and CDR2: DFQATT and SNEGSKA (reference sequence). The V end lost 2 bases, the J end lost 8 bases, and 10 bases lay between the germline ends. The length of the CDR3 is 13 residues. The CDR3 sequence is CSARNTMDSPLHF. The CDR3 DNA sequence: TGCAGTGCTAGAAACACAATGGATTCACCCCTCCACTTT.

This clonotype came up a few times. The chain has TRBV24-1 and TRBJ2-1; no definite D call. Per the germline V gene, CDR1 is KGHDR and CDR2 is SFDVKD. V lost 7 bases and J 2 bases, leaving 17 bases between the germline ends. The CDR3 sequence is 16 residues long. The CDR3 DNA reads TGTGCCACCAGCCCCCCAGGAGTAACAACCTACAATGAGCAGTTCTTC. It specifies CATSPPGVTTYNEQFF.

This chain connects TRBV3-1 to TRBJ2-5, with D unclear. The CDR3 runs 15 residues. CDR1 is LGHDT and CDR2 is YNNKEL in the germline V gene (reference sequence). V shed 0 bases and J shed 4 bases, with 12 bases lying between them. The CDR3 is CASSQEDVRRETQYF. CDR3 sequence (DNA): TGTGCCAGCAGCCAAGAGGATGTCAGAAGAGAGACCCAGTACTTC.

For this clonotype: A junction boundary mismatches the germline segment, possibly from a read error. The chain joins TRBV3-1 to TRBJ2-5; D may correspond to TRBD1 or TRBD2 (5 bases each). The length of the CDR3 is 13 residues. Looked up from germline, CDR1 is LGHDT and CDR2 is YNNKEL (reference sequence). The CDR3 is CAGSQPGGETQYF. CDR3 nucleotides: TGTGCCGGCAGCCAACCTGGGGGAGAGACCCAGTACTTC.